This T cell receptor (beta chain) was sequenced in a study of T-cell memory formation after mild COVID-19. This clonotype was seen a few times. Its antigen is as yet unknown. Study-wide results and limits: Chiefly within CM and EM were the contracting CD4+ clones; CD8+ ones were within EMRA. Clones contracting day 15 to 85 were balanced CD4/CD8; later expanders leaned CD4+. In second-wave clones peaking day 37, SARS-CoV-2 specificity remained unconfirmed. Some clones that responded turned up in pre-infection memory, which suggests that cross-reactive memory joined in.

Germline V lookup: CDR1 SNHLY, CDR2 FYNNEI. V was cut by 6 bases and J by 10 bases, with 7 bases left in between. The CDR3 length is 10 residues. TCRdb processed the 5' RACE reads anew with MiXCR; each CDR3 protein has one entry. Altogether some 300,000 distinct CDR3 sequences are present, approximately 22% being singletons, with the ten largest covering 20% to 25%. The V gene is TRBV2, the J gene TRBJ2-1, with no clear D. This sequence was found in a man aged 18 to 30 who had mild COVID-19 (a few samples of this study predate the infection). Cell type and time point are not known. The source material was PBMCs or a T cell subset sorted from them (not recorded which). The CDR3 protein is CASRIREQFF. Here the CDR3 DNA reads TGTGCCAGCAGGATCCGGGAGCAGTTCTTC.